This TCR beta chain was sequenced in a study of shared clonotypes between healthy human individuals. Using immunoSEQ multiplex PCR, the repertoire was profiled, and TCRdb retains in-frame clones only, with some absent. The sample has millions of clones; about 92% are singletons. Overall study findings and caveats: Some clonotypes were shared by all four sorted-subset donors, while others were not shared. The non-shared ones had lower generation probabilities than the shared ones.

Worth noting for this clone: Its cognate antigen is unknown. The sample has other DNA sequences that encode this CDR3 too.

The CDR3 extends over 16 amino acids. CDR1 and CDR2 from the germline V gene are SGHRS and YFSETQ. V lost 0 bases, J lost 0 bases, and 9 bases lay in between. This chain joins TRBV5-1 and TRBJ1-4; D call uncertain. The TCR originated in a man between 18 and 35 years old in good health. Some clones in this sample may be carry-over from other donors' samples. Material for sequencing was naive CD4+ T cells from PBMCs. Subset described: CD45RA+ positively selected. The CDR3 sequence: CASSLGPLATNEKLFF. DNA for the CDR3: TGCGCCAGCAGCTTGGGACCGCTTGCAACTAATGAAAAACTGTTTTTT. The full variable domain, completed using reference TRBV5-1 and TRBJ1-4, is KAGVTQTPRYLIKTRGQQVTLSCSPISGHRSVSWYQQTPGQGLQFLFEYFSETQRNKGNFPGRFSGRQFSNSRSEMNVSTLELGDSALYLCASSLGPLATNEKLFFGSGTQLSVL.